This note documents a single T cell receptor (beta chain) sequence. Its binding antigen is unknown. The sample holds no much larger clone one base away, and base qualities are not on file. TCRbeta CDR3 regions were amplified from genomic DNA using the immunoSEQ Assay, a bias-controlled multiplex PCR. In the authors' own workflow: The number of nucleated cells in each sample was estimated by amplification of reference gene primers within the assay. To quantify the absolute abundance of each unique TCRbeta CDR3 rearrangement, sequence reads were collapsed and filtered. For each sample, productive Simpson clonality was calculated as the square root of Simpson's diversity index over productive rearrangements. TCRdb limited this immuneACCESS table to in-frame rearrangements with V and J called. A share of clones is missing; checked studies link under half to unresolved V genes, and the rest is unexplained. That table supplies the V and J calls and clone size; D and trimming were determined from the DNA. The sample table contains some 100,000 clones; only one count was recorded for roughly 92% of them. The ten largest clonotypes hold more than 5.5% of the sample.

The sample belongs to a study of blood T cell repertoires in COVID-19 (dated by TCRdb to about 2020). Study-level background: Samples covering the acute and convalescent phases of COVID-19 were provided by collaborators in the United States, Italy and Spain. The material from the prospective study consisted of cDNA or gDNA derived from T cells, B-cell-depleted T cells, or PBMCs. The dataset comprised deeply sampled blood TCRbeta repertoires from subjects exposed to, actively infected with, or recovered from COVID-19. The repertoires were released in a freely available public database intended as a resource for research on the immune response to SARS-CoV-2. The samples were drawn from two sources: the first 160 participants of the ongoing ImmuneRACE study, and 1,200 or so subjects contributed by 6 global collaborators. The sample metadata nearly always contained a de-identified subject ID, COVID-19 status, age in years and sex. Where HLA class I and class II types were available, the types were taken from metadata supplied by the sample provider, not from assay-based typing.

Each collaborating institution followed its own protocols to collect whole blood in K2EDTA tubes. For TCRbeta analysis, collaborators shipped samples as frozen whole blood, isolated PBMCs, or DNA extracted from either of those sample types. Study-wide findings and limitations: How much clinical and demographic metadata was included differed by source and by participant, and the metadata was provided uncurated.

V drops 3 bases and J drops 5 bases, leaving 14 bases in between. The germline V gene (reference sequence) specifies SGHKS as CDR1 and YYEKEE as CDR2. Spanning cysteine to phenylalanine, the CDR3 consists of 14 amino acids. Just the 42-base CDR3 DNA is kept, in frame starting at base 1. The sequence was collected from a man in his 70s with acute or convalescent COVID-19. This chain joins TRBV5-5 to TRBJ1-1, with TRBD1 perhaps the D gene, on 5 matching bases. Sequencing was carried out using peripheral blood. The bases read TGTGCCAGCAGCTCCAGGGTTATAGGGACTGAAGCTTTCTTT. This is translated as CASSSRVIGTEAFF.